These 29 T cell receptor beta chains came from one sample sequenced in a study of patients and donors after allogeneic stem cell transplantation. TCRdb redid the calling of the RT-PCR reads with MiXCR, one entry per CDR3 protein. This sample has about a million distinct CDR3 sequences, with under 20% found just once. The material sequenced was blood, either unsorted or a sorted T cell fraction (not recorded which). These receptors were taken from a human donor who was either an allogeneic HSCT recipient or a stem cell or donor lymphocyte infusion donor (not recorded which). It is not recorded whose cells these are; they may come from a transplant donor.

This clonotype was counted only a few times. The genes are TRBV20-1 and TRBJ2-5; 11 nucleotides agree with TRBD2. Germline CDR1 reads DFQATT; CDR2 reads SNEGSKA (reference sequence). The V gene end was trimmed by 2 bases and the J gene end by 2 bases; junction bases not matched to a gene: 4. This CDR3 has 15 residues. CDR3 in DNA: TGCAGTGCTAGACTAGCGGGAGGAAATCAAGAGACCCAGTACTTC. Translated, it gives CSARLAGGNQETQYF.

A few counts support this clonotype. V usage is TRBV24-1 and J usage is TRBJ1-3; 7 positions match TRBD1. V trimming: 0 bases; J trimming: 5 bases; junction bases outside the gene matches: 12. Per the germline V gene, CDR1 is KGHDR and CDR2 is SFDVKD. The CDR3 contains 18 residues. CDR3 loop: CATSDLPRTGYFRNTIYF. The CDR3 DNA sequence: TGTGCCACCAGTGATTTGCCCCGGACAGGATACTTTCGAAACACCATATATTTT.

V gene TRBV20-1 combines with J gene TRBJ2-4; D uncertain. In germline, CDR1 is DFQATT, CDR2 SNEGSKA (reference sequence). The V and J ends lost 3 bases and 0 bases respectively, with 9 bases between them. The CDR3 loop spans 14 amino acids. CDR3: CSASRGPAKNIQYF. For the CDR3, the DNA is TGCAGTGCTAGTAGAGGCCCAGCCAAAAACATTCAGTACTTC.

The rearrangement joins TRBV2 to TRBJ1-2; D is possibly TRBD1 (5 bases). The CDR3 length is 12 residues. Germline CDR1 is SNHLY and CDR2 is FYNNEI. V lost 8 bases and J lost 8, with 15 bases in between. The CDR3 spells CASQRESGGYTF. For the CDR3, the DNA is TGTGCCAGCCAACGGGAGTCAGGGGGCTACACCTTC. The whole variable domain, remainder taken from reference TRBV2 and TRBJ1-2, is EPEVTQTPSHQVTQMGQEVILRCVPISNHLYFYWYRQILGQKVEFLVSFYNNEISEKSEIFDDQFSVERPDGSNFTLKIRSTKLEDSAMYFCASQRESGGYTFGSGTRLTVV.

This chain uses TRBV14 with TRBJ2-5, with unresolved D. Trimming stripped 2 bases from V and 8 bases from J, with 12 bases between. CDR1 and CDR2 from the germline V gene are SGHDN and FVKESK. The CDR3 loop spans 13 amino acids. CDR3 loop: CASSQLTPSTQYF. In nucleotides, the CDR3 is TGTGCCAGCAGCCAATTGACCCCCAGTACCCAGTACTTC. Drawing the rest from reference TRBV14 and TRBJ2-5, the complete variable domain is EAGVTQFPSHSVIEKGQTVTLRCDPISGHDNLYWYRRVMGKEIKFLLHFVKESKQDESGMPNNRFLAERTGGTYSTLKVQPAELEDSGVYFCASSQLTPSTQYFGPGTRLLVL.

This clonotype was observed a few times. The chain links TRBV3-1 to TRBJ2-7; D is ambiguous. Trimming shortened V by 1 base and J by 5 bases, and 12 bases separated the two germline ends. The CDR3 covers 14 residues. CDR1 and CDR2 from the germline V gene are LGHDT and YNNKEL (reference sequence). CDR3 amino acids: CASSQGYSSNEQYF. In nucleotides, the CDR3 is TGTGCCAGCAGCCAAGGTTACAGTAGCAACGAGCAGTACTTC.

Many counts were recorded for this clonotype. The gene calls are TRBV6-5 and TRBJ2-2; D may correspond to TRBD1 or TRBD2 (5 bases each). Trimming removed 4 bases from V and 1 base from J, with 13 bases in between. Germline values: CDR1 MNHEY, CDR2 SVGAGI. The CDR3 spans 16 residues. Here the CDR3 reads CASSFVGAGNTGELFF. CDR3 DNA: TGTGCCAGCAGTTTCGTCGGGGCGGGGAACACCGGGGAGCTGTTTTTT.

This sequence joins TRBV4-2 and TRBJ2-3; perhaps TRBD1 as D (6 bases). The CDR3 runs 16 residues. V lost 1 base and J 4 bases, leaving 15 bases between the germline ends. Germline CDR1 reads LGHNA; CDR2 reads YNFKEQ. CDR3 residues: CASSQVGSGEPDTQYF. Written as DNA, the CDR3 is TGTGCCAGCAGCCAAGTAGGGTCAGGGGAGCCAGATACGCAGTATTTT.

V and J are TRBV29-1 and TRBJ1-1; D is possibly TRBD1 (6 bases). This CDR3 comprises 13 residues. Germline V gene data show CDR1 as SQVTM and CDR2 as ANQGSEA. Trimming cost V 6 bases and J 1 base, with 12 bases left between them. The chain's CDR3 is CSVVKQGNTEAFF. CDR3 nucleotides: TGCAGCGTCGTCAAACAGGGGAACACTGAAGCTTTCTTT.

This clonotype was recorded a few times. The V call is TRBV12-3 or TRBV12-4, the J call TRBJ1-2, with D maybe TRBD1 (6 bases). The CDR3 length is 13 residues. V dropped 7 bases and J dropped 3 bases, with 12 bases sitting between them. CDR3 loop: CASKLGHYYGYTF. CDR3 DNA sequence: TGTGCCAGCAAACTGGGACACTACTATGGCTACACCTTC.

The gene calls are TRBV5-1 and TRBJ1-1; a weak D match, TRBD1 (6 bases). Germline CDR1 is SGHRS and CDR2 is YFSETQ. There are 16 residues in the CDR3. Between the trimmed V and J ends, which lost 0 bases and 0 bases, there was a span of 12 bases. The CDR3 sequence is CASSLAKGQLNTEAFF. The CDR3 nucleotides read TGCGCCAGCAGCTTGGCCAAAGGACAGCTGAACACTGAAGCTTTCTTT.

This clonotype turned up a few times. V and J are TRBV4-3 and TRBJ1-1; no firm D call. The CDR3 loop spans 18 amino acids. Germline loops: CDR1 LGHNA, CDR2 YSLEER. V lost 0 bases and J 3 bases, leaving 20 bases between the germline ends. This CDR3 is CASSQDRAVKPGDTEAFF. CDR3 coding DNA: TGCGCCAGCAGCCAAGACCGGGCAGTAAAGCCTGGGGACACTGAAGCTTTCTTT.

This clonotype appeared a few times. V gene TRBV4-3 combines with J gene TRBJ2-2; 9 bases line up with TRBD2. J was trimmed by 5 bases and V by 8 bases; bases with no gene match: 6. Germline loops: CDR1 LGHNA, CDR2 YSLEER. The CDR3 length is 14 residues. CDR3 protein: CASRAGGGTGELFF. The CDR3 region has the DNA TGCGCCAGCCGAGCGGGGGGCGGTACCGGGGAGCTGTTTTTT.

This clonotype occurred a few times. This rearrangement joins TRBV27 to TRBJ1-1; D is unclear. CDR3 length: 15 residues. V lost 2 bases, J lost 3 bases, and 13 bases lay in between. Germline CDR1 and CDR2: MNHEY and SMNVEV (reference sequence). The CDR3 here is CASSLQTGRDTEAFF. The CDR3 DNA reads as TGTGCCAGCAGTTTACAGACCGGGAGGGACACTGAAGCTTTCTTT.

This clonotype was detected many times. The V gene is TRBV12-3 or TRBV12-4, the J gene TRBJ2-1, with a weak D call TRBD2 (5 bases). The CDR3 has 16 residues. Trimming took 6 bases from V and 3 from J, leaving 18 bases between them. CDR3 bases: TGTGCCAGCAGCCCACTAGGAAGCGGTATCTACAATGAGCAGTTCTTC. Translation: CASSPLGSGIYNEQFF.

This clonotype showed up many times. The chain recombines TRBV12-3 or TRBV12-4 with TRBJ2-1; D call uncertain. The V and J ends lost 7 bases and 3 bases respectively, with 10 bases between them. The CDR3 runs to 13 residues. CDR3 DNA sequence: TGTGCCAGCAAAGGCAGAATCTACAATGAGCAGTTCTTC. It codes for CASKGRIYNEQFF.

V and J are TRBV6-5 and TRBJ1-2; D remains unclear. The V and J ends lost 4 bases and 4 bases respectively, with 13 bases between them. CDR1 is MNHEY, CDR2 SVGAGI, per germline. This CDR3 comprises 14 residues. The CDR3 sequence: CASSSLDAVYGYTF. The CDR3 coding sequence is TGTGCCAGCAGTTCCTTGGATGCCGTCTATGGCTACACCTTC.

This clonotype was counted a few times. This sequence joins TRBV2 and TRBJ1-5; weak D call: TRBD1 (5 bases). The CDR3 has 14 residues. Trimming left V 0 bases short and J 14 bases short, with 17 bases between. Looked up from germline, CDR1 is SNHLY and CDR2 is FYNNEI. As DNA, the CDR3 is TGTGCCAGCAGTGAAGCGCTTAGGGACCGCCTCAAGCATTTT. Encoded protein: CASSEALRDRLKHF.

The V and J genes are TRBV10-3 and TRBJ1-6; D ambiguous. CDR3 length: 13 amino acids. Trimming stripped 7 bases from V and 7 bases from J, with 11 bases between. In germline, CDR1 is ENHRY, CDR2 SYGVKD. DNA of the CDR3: TGTGCCATCACCGACAACGGGAATTCACCCCTCCACTTT. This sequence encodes CAITDNGNSPLHF.

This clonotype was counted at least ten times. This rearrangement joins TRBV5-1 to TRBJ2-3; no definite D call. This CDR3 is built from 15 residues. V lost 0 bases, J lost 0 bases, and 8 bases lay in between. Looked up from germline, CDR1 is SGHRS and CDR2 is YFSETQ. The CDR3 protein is CASSLEGSSTDTQYF. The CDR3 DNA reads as TGCGCCAGCAGCTTGGAGGGATCTAGCACAGATACGCAGTATTTT.

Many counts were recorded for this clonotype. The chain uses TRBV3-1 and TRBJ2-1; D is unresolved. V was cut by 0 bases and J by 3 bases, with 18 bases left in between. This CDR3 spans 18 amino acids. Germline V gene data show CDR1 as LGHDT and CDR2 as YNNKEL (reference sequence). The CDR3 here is CASSQDYPSYKGYNEQFF. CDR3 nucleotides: TGTGCCAGCAGCCAAGATTACCCCTCCTATAAAGGCTACAATGAGCAGTTCTTC.

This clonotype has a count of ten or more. CDR3 amino acids: CASSLDWPGTSYEQYF. The DNA for the CDR3 is TGCGCCAGCAGCTTGGACTGGCCAGGGACGTCCTACGAGCAGTACTTC. V gene TRBV5-1 combines with J gene TRBJ2-7; D may match TRBD1 or TRBD2 (5 bases each). V was pared by 0 bases and J by 1 base, with 14 bases between. Germline assignment: CDR1 SGHRS and CDR2 YFSETQ. The CDR3 runs 16 residues. The full variable domain, rest sourced from reference TRBV5-1 and TRBJ2-7, is KAGVTQTPRYLIKTRGQQVTLSCSPISGHRSVSWYQQTPGQGLQFLFEYFSETQRNKGNFPGRFSGRQFSNSRSEMNVSTLELGDSALYLCASSLDWPGTSYEQYFGPGTRLTVT.

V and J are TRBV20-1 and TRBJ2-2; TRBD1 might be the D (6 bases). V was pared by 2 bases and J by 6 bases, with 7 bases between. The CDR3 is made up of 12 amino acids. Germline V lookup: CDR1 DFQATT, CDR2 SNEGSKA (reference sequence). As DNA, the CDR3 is TGCAGTGCTAGACCAGGGGCCGGGGAGCTGTTTTTT. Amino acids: CSARPGAGELFF.

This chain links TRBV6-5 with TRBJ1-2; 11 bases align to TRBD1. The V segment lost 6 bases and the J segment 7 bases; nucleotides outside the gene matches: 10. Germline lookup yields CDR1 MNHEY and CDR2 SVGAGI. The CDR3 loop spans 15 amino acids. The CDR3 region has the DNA TGTGCCAGCAGCTACCGGGACAGGGGGGGCTTTGGCTACACCTTC. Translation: CASSYRDRGGFGYTF.

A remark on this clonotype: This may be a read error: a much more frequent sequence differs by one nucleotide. Here the CDR3 reads CSVSGTSKHEQYF. CDR3 bases: TGCAGTGTGAGCGGGACTAGCAAGCACGAGCAGTACTTC. The genes are TRBV20-1 and TRBJ2-7; 9 bases fit TRBD2. Germline V lookup: CDR1 DFQATT, CDR2 SNEGSKA (reference sequence). The CDR3 is 13 amino acids. With V trimmed by 7 bases and J by 5 bases, 9 bases remained unmatched.

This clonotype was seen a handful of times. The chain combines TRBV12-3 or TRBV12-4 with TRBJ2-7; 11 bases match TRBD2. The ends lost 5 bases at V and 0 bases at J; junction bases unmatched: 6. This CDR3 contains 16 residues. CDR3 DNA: TGTGCCAGCAGTACATCCGGGACTAGCGGCTCCTACGAGCAGTACTTC. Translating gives CASSTSGTSGSYEQYF.

The CDR3 reads CASRTPDVTYGYTF. CDR3 nucleotides: TGTGCCAGCAGAACGCCCGATGTAACATATGGCTACACCTTC. The chain carries TRBV12-3 or TRBV12-4 and TRBJ1-2; no definite D call. The length of the CDR3 is 14 residues. The germline V and J ends were trimmed by 6 bases and 5 bases, with 16 bases remaining between them.

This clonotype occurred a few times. In DNA, the CDR3 is TGTGCCATCAGTGGTCGCCGGGGGACCAACACCGGGGAGCTGTTTTTT. Amino acid sequence: CAISGRRGTNTGELFF. V usage is TRBV10-3 and J usage is TRBJ2-2; a possible D gene is TRBD2 (6 bases). This CDR3 comprises 16 residues. The V end was cut by 4 bases, the J end by 2 bases, with 14 bases between. Germline values: CDR1 ENHRY, CDR2 SYGVKD.

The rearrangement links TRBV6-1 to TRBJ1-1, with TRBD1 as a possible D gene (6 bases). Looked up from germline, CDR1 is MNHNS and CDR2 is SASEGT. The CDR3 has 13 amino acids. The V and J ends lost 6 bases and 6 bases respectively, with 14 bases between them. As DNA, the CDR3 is TGTGCCAGCAGCAACACAGGGAGCCCTGAAGCTTTCTTT. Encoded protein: CASSNTGSPEAFF.